This is a list of T cell receptor beta chains from one sample in a study of identifying expanded T cells in peripheral blood. TCRdb's table, derived via immunoSEQ multiplex PCR, lists solely in-frame clones and lacks some. This table has some 81,000 clones, about 83% appearing once. Material: blood. Receptors originate from a person aged 18 to 75 in good health. The CDR3 runs from the conserved cysteine through the conserved F or W. D genes are given only for firm matches. Clone size is stated in some rows and not others, as once, few, many or a class when expanded.

.,.,TRBV18,TRBJ2-3,CASSLANADTQYF,TGTGCCAGCTCACTAGCGAACGCAGATACGCAGTATTTT
.,TRBD2,TRBV28,TRBJ2-7,CASSFGIAGDSYEQYF,TGTGCCAGCAGTTTCGGGATAGCGGGAGACTCCTACGAGCAGTACTTC
few,.,TRBV6-1,TRBJ1-3,CASRLDRGNTIYF,TGTGCCAGCAGGCTGGACAGAGGAAACACCATATATTTT
.,.,TRBV7-3,TRBJ2-7,CASSPRGETGYEQYF,TGTGCCAGCAGCCCAAGAGGGGAAACGGGCTACGAGCAGTACTTC
.,.,TRBV11-2,TRBJ1-1,CASSLVGRVGANTEAFF,TGTGCCAGCAGCTTAGTAGGTAGAGTTGGAGCGAACACTGAAGCTTTCTTT
.,TRBD1,TRBV5-1,TRBJ1-5,CASSLSGGGNQPQHF,TGCGCCAGCAGCTTATCAGGGGGCGGAAATCAGCCCCAGCATTTT
.,TRBD2,TRBV14,TRBJ2-3,CASSQPFSGSPDTQYF,TGTGCCAGCAGCCAACCCTTTAGCGGGAGCCCAGATACGCAGTATTTT
.,.,TRBV5-4,TRBJ2-1,CASSLVGGYNEQFF,TGTGCCAGCAGCTTGGTAGGGGGCTACAATGAGCAGTTCTTC
.,.,TRBV7-9,TRBJ2-1,CASSPRESGYNEQFF,TGTGCCAGCAGCCCCCGAGAGAGCGGGTACAATGAGCAGTTCTTC
.,.,TRBV6-5,TRBJ1-4,CASSLDPRDEKLFF,TGTGCCAGCAGTTTGGATCCGCGGGATGAAAAACTGTTTTTT
.,.,TRBV5-1,TRBJ2-3,CASSSTADTQYF,TGCGCCAGCAGCAGCACGGCAGATACGCAGTATTTT
.,.,TRBV6-1,TRBJ2-2,CASSELGAGELFF,TGTGCCAGCAGTGAATTGGGGGCCGGGGAGCTGTTTTTT
.,.,TRBV15,TRBJ1-5,CATSRDLVSSSNQPQHF,TGTGCCACCAGCAGAGATCTAGTTTCCAGTAGCAATCAGCCCCAGCATTTT
.,TRBD1,TRBV20-1,TRBJ1-1,CSADRDTEAFF,TGCAGCGCCGACAGGGACACTGAAGCTTTCTTT
.,.,TRBV28,TRBJ1-5,CASSLGGFGNQPQHF,TGTGCCAGCAGTTTGGGGGGGTTCGGCAATCAGCCCCAGCATTTT
.,TRBD1,TRBV14,TRBJ2-7,CASSQDQGQGWGEQYF,TGTGCCAGCAGCCAAGATCAGGGACAGGGGTGGGGTGAGCAGTACTTC
.,.,TRBV30,TRBJ1-5,CAWSVGSSGSNQPQHF,TGTGCCTGGAGTGTCGGGTCATCGGGTAGCAATCAGCCCCAGCATTTT
.,TRBD1,TRBV5-4,TRBJ1-1,CASSPNRGGNTEAFF,TGTGCCAGCAGCCCCAACAGGGGAGGAAACACTGAAGCTTTCTTT
.,.,TRBV2,TRBJ2-7,CASSTDSSYEQYF,TGTGCCAGCAGTACAGACAGCTCCTACGAGCAGTACTTC
few,.,TRBV10-3,TRBJ1-1,CAISDPANTEAFF,TGTGCCATCAGTGACCCCGCGAACACTGAAGCTTTCTTT
once,TRBD1,TRBV9,TRBJ2-4,CASSGAGTGVIQYF,TGTGCCAGCAGCGGAGCCGGGACAGGAGTCATTCAGTACTTC
.,.,TRBV30,TRBJ2-7,CAWTGTYEQYF,TGTGCCTGGACCGGAACCTACGAGCAGTACTTC
.,.,TRBV5-1,TRBJ2-5,CASSLALHQETQYF,TGCGCCAGCAGCTTGGCCCTGCACCAAGAGACCCAGTACTTC
once,.,TRBV28,TRBJ1-2,CASSFLYGYTF,TGTGCCAGCAGTTTCCTGTATGGCTACACCTTC
.,TRBD2,TRBV7-3,TRBJ2-1,CASSFSGREDNEQFF,TGTGCCAGCAGCTTCAGCGGGAGAGAGGACAATGAGCAGTTCTTC
.,.,TRBV4-3,TRBJ2-1,CASSQGGSRLYNEQFF,TGCGCCAGCAGCCAAGGTGGGTCTAGGCTCTACAATGAGCAGTTCTTC
few,.,TRBV5-6,TRBJ2-5,CASSLSLATTQYF,TGTGCCAGCAGCTTGAGTCTAGCGACGACCCAGTACTTC